This T cell receptor beta chain was sequenced for a study of blood T cell repertoires in COVID-19. Background on the study: Acute and convalescent COVID-19 specimens originated in the United States, Italy and Spain. T cells, B-cell-depleted T cells, or PBMCs supplied cDNA or gDNA.

This clone came up a few times. This CDR3 contains 14 residues. Per the original methods: From reference gene primer amplification, estimates of nucleated cell counts were derived. The repertoire was sequenced with immunoSEQ multiplex PCR; TCRdb's copy has only in-frame clones and lacks some. The V and J calls and clone size are taken from that table; D and trimming were inferred from the DNA. In the table there are approximately 36,000 clones, about 81% of which are singletons. The TCR sequence derives from a human donor in a cohort sampled during active or convalescent COVID-19. The donor label of this sample is uncertain. This chain joins TRBV21-1 and TRBJ1-1; the table gives TRBD1 as D, unverified against the DNA. TRBV21-1 is described as a pseudogene. Sequencing used peripheral blood. CDR3 loop: CASSRKTANTEAFF. CDR3 bases: TGTGCCAGCAGCAGGAAAACAGCGAACACTGAAGCTTTCTTT.